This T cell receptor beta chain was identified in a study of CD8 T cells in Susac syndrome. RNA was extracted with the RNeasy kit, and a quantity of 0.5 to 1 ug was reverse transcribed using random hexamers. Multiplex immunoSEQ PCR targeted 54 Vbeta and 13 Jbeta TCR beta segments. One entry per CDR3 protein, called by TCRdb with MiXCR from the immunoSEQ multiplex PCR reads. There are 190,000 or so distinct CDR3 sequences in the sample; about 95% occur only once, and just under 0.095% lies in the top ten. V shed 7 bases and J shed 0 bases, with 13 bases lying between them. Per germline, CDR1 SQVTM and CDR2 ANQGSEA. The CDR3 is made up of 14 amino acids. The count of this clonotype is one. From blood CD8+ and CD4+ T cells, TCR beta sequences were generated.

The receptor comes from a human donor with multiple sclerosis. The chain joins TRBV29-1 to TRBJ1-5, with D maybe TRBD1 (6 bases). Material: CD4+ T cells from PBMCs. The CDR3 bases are TGCAGCGCCAAGACAGGAAATAGCAATCAGCCCCAGCATTTT. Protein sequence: CSAKTGNSNQPQHF.